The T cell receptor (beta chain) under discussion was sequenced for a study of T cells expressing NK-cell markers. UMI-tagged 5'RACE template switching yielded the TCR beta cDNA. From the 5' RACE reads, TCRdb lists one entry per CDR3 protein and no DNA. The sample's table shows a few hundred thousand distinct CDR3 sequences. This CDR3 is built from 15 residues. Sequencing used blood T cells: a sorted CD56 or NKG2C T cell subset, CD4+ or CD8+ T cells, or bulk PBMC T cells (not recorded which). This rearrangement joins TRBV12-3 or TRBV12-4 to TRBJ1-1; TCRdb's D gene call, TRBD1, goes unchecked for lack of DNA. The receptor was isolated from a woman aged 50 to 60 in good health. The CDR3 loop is CASSPDRGDVGEAFF.